One sample yielded the 15 T cell receptor beta chains listed below, sequenced in a study of post-analysis software for immune sequencing data (dated by TCRdb to 2015 to 2017). The paper as a whole reports these results and caveats: Roughly 5 TRBV segments, including TRBV5-6, TRBV5-1 and TRBV20-1, were significantly more frequent in patients than controls.

The method behind the library was PCR. TCRdb lists the instrument as Illumina HiSeq 2500. To reduce PCR and sequencing biases, unique molecular identifiers were incorporated into the TCR beta cDNA libraries. TCRdb reprocessing: public reads trimmed at Q25 with fastp, clones called with MiXCR, in-frame beta chains kept. Rows with one shared CDR3 protein collapse into an entry with the most common genes and DNA. The sample table shows 750,000 to 950,000 distinct CDR3 sequences, and about half are seen once. The leading ten clones occupy approximately 5% of the sample. Their recognized antigens are unknown. Sequenced: blood. All receptors derive from a girl aged 5-17 years with multiple sclerosis.

This chain uses TRBV10-3 with TRBJ2-1; 8 bases are shared with TRBD1. Trimming cost V 2 bases and J 3 bases; bases outside gene matches: 3. The CDR3 has 15 amino acids. Looked up from germline, CDR1 is ENHRY and CDR2 is SYGVKD. CDR3 DNA: TGTGCCATCAGTGAGGGACAGGGATACTACAATGAGCAGTTCTTC. Residues: CAISEGQGYYNEQFF.

This clonotype was counted only a few times. The rearrangement uses TRBV24-1 and TRBJ2-4; possible D gene TRBD1, 5 bases. V was shortened by 9 bases and J by 1 base, with 9 bases between the two germline ends. CDR1 is KGHDR, CDR2 SFDVKD, per germline. The CDR3 loop spans 13 amino acids. CDR3 in DNA: TGTGCCACCGAGGACATGGCCAAAAACATTCAGTACTTC. It specifies CATEDMAKNIQYF.

The chain combines TRBV12-3 or TRBV12-4 with TRBJ1-2; D unclear. This CDR3 is built from 14 residues. Trimming stripped 2 bases from V and 5 bases from J, with 12 bases between. CDR3 residues: CASSLRQIRYGYTF. The CDR3 DNA follows: TGTGCCAGCAGTTTAAGGCAGATAAGATATGGCTACACCTTC.

Only a few counts were recorded for this clonotype. The chain combines TRBV5-6 with TRBJ2-3, with D possibly being TRBD2 (6 bases). This CDR3 region has 16 residues. Germline-derived CDR1 and CDR2 are SGHDT and YYEEEE. The V gene lost 0 bases and the J gene lost 4 bases, with 15 bases spanning the gap. In DNA form, the CDR3 reads TGTGCCAGCAGCTTGGCGGCGGGGCAGAGTGCAGATACGCAGTATTTT. The encoded protein is CASSLAAGQSADTQYF. Full variable domain (outside the CDR3, taken from reference TRBV5-6 and TRBJ2-3): DAGVTQSPTHLIKTRGQQVTLRCSPKSGHDTVSWYQQALGQGPQFIFQYYEEEERQRGNFPDRFSGHQFPNYSSELNVNALLLGDSALYLCASSLAAGQSADTQYFGPGTRLTVL.

This clonotype was counted between two and nine times. The J gene is TRBJ2-1, the V gene TRBV13, with D perhaps TRBD1 (5 bases). The CDR3 totals 12 residues. Deletions cut 6 bases from V and 10 bases from J, with 13 bases between. Germline CDR1 PRHDT, CDR2 FYEKMQ (reference sequence). The CDR3 nucleotides read TGTGCCAGCAGGGGGCCTTTCTCAGAGCAGTTCTTC. Protein: CASRGPFSEQFF. Together with reference TRBV13 and TRBJ2-1, the CDR3 gives the full variable domain: AAGVIQSPRHLIKEKRETATLKCYPIPRHDTVYWYQQGPGQDPQFLISFYEKMQSDKGSIPDRFSAQQFSDYHSELNMSSLELGDSALYFCASRGPFSEQFFGPGTRLTVL.

This clonotype was detected once. The chain is built from TRBV5-5 and TRBJ2-7; weak D call: TRBD1 (6 bases). Deletions cut 1 base from V and 4 bases from J, with 12 bases between. The germline CDR1 and CDR2 sequences are SGHKS and YYEKEE (reference sequence). There are 14 residues in the CDR3. This chain's CDR3 is CASSLQGLSYEQYF. The CDR3, as DNA: TGTGCCAGCAGCTTGCAGGGGTTGTCGTACGAGCAGTACTTC.

The rearrangement uses TRBV12-3 or TRBV12-4 and TRBJ2-1; TRBD2 might be the D (5 bases). The CDR3 spans 14 residues. Trimming removed 7 bases from V and 5 bases from J, with 15 bases in between. The CDR3 DNA reads TGTGCCAGCACCTCCGGGGTACAGCACAATGAGCAGTTCTTC. Translation: CASTSGVQHNEQFF.

The CDR3 DNA reads TGTGCCACCAGTGACCGCAGCGGGAGGGACCTCAATGAGCAGTTCTTC. It codes for CATSDRSGRDLNEQFF. The V call is TRBV24-1, the J call TRBJ2-1, with 10 bases matching TRBD2. The CDR3 has 16 amino acids. V lost 4 bases, J lost 6 bases, and 8 bases stayed unmatched. CDR1 and CDR2 (germline): KGHDR, SFDVKD.

The chain has TRBV20-1 and TRBJ2-7, with TRBD2 matching 12 bases. Germline-derived CDR1 and CDR2 are DFQATT and SNEGSKA (reference sequence). This CDR3 region has 14 residues. V was pared by 4 bases and J by 6 bases, with 7 bases of the junction left unmatched. The CDR3 DNA is TGCAGTGCTATTTCCGGGACTAGCGGGCTCGAGCAGTACTTC. It specifies CSAISGTSGLEQYF.

Concerning this clonotype itself: The conserved phenylalanine or tryptophan normally closing the CDR3 is absent here, so this likely arose from a read error. The genes are TRBV2 and TRBJ2-7; D unresolved. Trimming stripped 0 bases from V and 1 base from J, with 7 bases between. Germline CDR1 SNHLY, CDR2 FYNNEI. The CDR3 has 14 residues. The DNA for the CDR3 is TGTGCCAGCAGTGAAGCTGTCAGATCCTACGAGCAGTACTGC. Protein: CASSEAVRSYEQYC.

The chain has TRBV29-1 and TRBJ2-5; TRBD1 aligns across 7 bases. CDR1 is SQVTM and CDR2 is ANQGSEA in the germline V gene. V was pared by 1 base and J by 11 bases, with 13 bases of the junction left unmatched. The CDR3 contains 14 residues. CDR3 amino acids: CSVEGRRGTREQYF. The CDR3, as DNA: TGCAGCGTTGAAGGGCGCAGGGGGACGCGTGAGCAGTACTTC.

In this sample, this clonotype turned up a few times. The V and J genes are TRBV20-1 and TRBJ2-3, with 8 bases identical to TRBD1. CDR3 size: 15 residues. Germline V gene sequence: CDR1 DFQATT, CDR2 SNEGSKA (reference sequence). J gave up 3 bases and V 0 bases, and 5 bases lay outside the gene matches. DNA of the CDR3: TGCAGTGCTAGAGATCGACAGGGGCGGACAGATACGCAGTATTTT. It yields the protein CSARDRQGRTDTQYF.

This clonotype was detected only once. The gene calls are TRBV6-6 and TRBJ2-1; tentatively, D is TRBD1 (6 bases). Deletions cut 1 base from V and 7 bases from J, with 11 bases between. Germline CDR1 MNHNY, CDR2 SVGAGI (reference sequence). The CDR3 spans 14 residues. The CDR3 protein is CASSYFGTTNEQFF. The CDR3 nucleotides are TGTGCCAGCAGTTACTTCGGGACAACGAATGAGCAGTTCTTC.

The chain combines TRBV6-4 with TRBJ2-7; perhaps TRBD2 as D (6 bases). The germline V and J ends were trimmed by 2 bases and 1 base, with 9 bases remaining between them. This CDR3 spans 14 amino acids. Germline lookup yields CDR1 MRHNA and CDR2 SNTAGT. The CDR3 sequence is CASSDPRGSYEQYF. In DNA form, the CDR3 reads TGTGCCAGCAGTGACCCCCGGGGGTCCTACGAGCAGTACTTC.

This clonotype was counted a few times. The V and J genes are TRBV9 and TRBJ2-3; D ambiguous. Germline CDR1 SGDLS, CDR2 YYNGEE. The CDR3 sequence is 15 residues long. The V gene lost 3 bases and the J gene lost 0 bases, with 11 bases spanning the gap. DNA for the CDR3: TGTGCCAGCAGCGGTGGCGGACCAAGCACAGATACGCAGTATTTT. As protein: CASSGGGPSTDTQYF.